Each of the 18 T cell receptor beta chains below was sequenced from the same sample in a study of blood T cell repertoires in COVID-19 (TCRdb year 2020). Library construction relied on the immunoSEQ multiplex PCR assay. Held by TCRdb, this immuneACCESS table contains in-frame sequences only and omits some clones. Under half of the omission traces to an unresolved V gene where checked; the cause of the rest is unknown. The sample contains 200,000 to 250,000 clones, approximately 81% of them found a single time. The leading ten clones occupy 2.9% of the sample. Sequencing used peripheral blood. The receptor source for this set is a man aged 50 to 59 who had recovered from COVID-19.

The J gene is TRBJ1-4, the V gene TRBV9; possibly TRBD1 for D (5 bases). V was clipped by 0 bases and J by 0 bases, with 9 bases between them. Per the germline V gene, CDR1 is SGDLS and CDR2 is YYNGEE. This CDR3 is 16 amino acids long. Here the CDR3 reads CASSVEQGTTNEKLFF. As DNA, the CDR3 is TGTGCCAGCAGCGTAGAGCAGGGAACAACTAATGAAAAACTGTTTTTT.

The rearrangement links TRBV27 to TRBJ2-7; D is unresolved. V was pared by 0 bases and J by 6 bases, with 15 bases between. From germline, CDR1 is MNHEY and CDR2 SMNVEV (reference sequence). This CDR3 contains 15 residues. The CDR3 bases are TGTGCCAGCAGTTTATCGTGGGTCGACACCGCCGAGCAGTACTTC. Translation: CASSLSWVDTAEQYF.

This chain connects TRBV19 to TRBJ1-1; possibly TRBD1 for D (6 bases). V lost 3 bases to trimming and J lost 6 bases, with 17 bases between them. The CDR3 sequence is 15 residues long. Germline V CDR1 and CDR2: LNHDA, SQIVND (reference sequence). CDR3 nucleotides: TGTGCCAGTAGTATTAGTAGGGGGTTCCCTTCTGAAGCTTTCTTT. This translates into CASSISRGFPSEAFF. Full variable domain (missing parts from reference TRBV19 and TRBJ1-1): DGGITQSPKYLFRKEGQNVTLSCEQNLNHDAMYWYRQDPGQGLRLIYYSQIVNDFQKGDIAEGYSVSREKKESFPLTVTSAQKNPTAFYLCASSISRGFPSEAFFGQGTRLTVV.

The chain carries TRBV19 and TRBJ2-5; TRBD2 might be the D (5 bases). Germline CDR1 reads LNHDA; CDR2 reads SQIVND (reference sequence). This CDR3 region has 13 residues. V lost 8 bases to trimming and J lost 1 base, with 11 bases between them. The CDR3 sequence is CASGRAGQETQYF. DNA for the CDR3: TGTGCCAGTGGCCGTGCGGGCCAAGAGACCCAGTACTTC. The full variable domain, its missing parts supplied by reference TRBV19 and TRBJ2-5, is DGGITQSPKYLFRKEGQNVTLSCEQNLNHDAMYWYRQDPGQGLRLIYYSQIVNDFQKGDIAEGYSVSREKKESFPLTVTSAQKNPTAFYLCASGRAGQETQYFGPGTRLLVL.

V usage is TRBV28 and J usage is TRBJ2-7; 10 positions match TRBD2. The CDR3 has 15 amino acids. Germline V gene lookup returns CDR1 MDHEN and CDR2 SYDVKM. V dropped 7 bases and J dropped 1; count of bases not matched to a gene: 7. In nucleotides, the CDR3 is TGTGCCAGCATCCCGCGACTAGCGGGTTCCTACGAGCAGTACTTC. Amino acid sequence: CASIPRLAGSYEQYF.

The CDR3 sequence is CASSTSGSTYEQYF. The CDR3 DNA is TGTGCCAGCAGTACTAGCGGGAGTACGTACGAGCAGTACTTC. The chain recombines TRBV7-9 with TRBJ2-7, with TRBD2 identical over 11 bases. Per the germline V gene, CDR1 is SEHNR and CDR2 is FQNEAQ (reference sequence). This CDR3 has 14 amino acids. J gave up 4 bases and V 6 bases, and 5 bases lay outside the gene matches.

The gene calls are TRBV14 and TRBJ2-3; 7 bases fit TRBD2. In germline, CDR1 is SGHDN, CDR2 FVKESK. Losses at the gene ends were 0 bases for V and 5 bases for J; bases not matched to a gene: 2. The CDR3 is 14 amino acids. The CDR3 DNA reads TGTGCCAGCAGCCAAGACTGGGGGGGAGATACGCAGTATTTT. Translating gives CASSQDWGGDTQYF.

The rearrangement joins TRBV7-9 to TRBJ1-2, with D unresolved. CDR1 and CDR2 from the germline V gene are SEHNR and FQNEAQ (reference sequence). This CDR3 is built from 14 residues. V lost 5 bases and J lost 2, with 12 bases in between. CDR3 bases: TGTGCCAGCAGCCGGAGCGCAGTGAACTATGGCTACACCTTC. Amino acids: CASSRSAVNYGYTF.

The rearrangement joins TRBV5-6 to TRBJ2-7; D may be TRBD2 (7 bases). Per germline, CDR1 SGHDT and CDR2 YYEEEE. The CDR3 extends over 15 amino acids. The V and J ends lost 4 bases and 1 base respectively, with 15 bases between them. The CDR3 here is CASSPRGGQSYEQYF. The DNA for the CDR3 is TGTGCCAGCAGCCCAAGGGGGGGCCAATCCTACGAGCAGTACTTC.

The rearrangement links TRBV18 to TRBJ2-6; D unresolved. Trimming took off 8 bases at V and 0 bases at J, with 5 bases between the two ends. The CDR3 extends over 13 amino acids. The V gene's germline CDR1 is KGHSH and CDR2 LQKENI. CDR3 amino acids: CASTGSGANVLTF. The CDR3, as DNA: TGTGCCAGCACCGGCTCTGGGGCCAACGTCCTGACTTTC.

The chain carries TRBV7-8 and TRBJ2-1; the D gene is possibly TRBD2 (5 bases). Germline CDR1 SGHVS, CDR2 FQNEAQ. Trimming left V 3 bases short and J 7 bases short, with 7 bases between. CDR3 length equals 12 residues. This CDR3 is CASSFRGNEQFF. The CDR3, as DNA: TGTGCCAGCAGCTTCCGGGGTAATGAGCAGTTCTTC. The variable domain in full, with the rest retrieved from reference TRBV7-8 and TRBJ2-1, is GAGVSQSPRYKVAKRGQDVALRCDPISGHVSLFWYQQALGQGPEFLTYFQNEAQLDKSGLPSDRFFAERPEGSVSTLKIQRTQQEDSAVYLCASSFRGNEQFFGPGTRLTVL.

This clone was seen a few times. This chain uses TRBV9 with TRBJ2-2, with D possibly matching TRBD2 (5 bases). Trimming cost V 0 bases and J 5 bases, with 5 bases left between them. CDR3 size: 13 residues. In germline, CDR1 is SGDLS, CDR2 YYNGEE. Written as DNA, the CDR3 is TGTGCCAGCAGCGTAGGAGGGACCGGGGAGCTGTTTTTT. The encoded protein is CASSVGGTGELFF.

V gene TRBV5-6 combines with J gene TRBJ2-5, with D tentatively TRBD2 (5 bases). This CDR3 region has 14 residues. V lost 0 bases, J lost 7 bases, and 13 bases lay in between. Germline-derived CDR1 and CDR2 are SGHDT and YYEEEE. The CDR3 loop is CASSLVEGFGTQYF. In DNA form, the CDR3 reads TGTGCCAGCAGCTTGGTTGAGGGTTTCGGGACCCAGTACTTC.

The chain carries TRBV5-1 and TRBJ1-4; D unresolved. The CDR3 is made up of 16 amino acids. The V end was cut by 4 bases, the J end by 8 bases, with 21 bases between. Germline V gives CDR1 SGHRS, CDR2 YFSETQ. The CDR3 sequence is CASSDPGRGGGEKLFF. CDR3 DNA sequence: TGCGCCAGCAGCGACCCTGGCCGAGGCGGTGGAGAAAAACTGTTTTTT.

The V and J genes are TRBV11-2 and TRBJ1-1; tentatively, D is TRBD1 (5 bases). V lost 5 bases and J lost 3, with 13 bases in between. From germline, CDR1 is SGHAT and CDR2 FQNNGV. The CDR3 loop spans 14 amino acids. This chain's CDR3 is CASSPRGVDTEAFF. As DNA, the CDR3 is TGTGCCAGCAGCCCCCGGGGGGTTGACACTGAAGCTTTCTTT.

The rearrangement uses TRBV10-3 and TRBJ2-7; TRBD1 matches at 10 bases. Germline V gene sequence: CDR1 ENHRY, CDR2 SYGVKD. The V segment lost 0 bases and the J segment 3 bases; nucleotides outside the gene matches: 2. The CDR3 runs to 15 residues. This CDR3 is CAISESRDRGYEQYF. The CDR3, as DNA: TGTGCCATCAGTGAGTCGAGGGACAGGGGCTACGAGCAGTACTTC.

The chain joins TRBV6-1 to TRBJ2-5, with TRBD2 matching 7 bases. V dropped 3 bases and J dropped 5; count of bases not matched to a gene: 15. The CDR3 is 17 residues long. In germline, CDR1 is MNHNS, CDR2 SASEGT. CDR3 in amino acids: CASSDGAVGGSGETQYF. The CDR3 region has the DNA TGTGCCAGCAGTGATGGGGCTGTTGGCGGGAGCGGGGAGACCCAGTACTTC.

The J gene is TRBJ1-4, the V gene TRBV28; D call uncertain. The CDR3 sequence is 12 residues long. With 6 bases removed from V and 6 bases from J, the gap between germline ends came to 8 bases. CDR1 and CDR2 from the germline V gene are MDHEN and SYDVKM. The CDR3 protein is CASSSPDEKLFF. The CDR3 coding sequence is TGTGCCAGCAGCTCACCAGATGAAAAACTGTTTTTT.